The 12 T cell receptor beta chains below were found in one sample sequenced in a study of blood T cell repertoires in COVID-19. Clones were read by immunoSEQ multiplex PCR, and TCRdb kept only the in-frame ones, dropping some. The sample has approximately 430,000 clones, around 86% seen once. The sample taken for sequencing was peripheral blood. The receptors shown here come from a woman aged 25 to 39 with active or convalescent COVID-19.

The chain recombines TRBV23-1 with TRBJ1-2; unclear D gene. TRBV23-1 is treated as an ORF (open reading frame) with a function not yet certain. Between the trimmed V and J ends, which lost 0 bases and 1 base, there was a span of 12 bases. The CDR3 totals 16 residues. CDR3 loop: CASSQSSTGDNYGYTF. The CDR3 bases are TGCGCCAGCAGTCAATCTTCCACGGGAGATAACTATGGCTACACCTTC.

This clone was counted a single time. The chain combines TRBV5-1 with TRBJ2-5, with D hard to call. Looked up from germline, CDR1 is SGHRS and CDR2 is YFSETQ. V was clipped by 4 bases and J by 5 bases, with 12 bases between them. The CDR3 totals 13 residues. The chain's CDR3 is CASSVAARETQYF. CDR3 coding DNA: TGCGCCAGCAGCGTCGCGGCACGGGAGACCCAGTACTTC.

This clone was detected only once. The chain carries TRBV28 and TRBJ1-3; TRBD1 agrees at 7 bases. Losses at the gene ends were 4 bases for V and 4 bases for J; bases not matched to a gene: 7. The CDR3 loop spans 15 amino acids. Germline CDR1 and CDR2: MDHEN and SYDVKM. The CDR3 DNA reads TGTGCCAGCAGTTCCGACAGGGCGCAAGGAAACACCATATATTTT. This sequence encodes CASSSDRAQGNTIYF.

This rearrangement joins TRBV2 to TRBJ1-1; unclear D gene. Per the germline V gene, CDR1 is SNHLY and CDR2 is FYNNEI. V was trimmed by 8 bases and J by 8 bases, leaving 18 bases between them. The CDR3 is 13 residues long. CDR3 nucleotides: TGTGCCAGCCGTCAAGGGCTAGGAGTCGAAGCTTTCTTT. Translated, it gives CASRQGLGVEAFF.

The rearrangement uses TRBV11-2 and TRBJ1-2, with TRBD1 matching over 9 bases. V lost 8 bases, J lost 5 bases, and 9 bases stayed unmatched. Germline CDR1 is SGHAT and CDR2 is FQNNGV. The CDR3 runs to 14 residues. CDR3 protein: CASRRPGQGYGYTF. The CDR3 bases are TGTGCCAGCCGACGGCCGGGACAGGGATATGGCTACACCTTC.

The chain combines TRBV5-1 with TRBJ2-4, with D perhaps TRBD1 (7 bases). V lost 5 bases, J lost 6 bases, and 15 bases lay in between. The CDR3 consists of 14 residues. The germline V gene encodes CDR1 SGHRS and CDR2 YFSETQ. The CDR3 loop is CASSQGGILNIQYF. CDR3 sequence (DNA): TGCGCCAGCAGTCAGGGGGGTATCCTAAACATTCAGTACTTC.

The chain links TRBV19 to TRBJ2-3, with 10 bases lining up with TRBD2. Trimming cost V 5 bases and J 4 bases; bases outside gene matches: 6. The CDR3 contains 15 residues. CDR1 is LNHDA, CDR2 SQIVND, per germline (reference sequence). CDR3 protein: CASSGAGGGPDTQYF. In nucleotides, the CDR3 is TGTGCCAGTAGTGGAGCGGGAGGGGGCCCAGATACGCAGTATTTT. The complete variable domain, with remaining parts taken from reference TRBV19 and TRBJ2-3, reads DGGITQSPKYLFRKEGQNVTLSCEQNLNHDAMYWYRQDPGQGLRLIYYSQIVNDFQKGDIAEGYSVSREKKESFPLTVTSAQKNPTAFYLCASSGAGGGPDTQYFGPGTRLTVL.

V is TRBV30 and J is TRBJ1-5; a possible D gene is TRBD1 (6 bases). The germline V and J ends were trimmed by 0 bases and 8 bases, with 11 bases remaining between them. The CDR3 contains 13 residues. Germline CDR1 is GTSNPN and CDR2 is SVGIG (reference sequence). The CDR3 nucleotides are TGTGCCTGGAGTGTACGGGACATGGAGCCCCAGCATTTT. Amino acid sequence: CAWSVRDMEPQHF.

The rearrangement uses TRBV4-1 and TRBJ1-2; possibly TRBD1 for D (6 bases). Germline V CDR1 and CDR2: MGHRA, YSYEKL. This CDR3 has 16 amino acids. Trimming removed 3 bases from V and 8 bases from J, with 22 bases in between. The CDR3 coding sequence is TGCGCCAGCAGCCAGGTCCCTGGGGGGGCGCATCGGGGCTACACCTTC. Its protein is CASSQVPGGAHRGYTF.

The chain links TRBV10-3 to TRBJ2-1, with 9 bases that match TRBD2. The CDR3 extends over 14 amino acids. Germline V gene data show CDR1 as ENHRY and CDR2 as SYGVKD. V shed 10 bases, J shed 0 bases, and the junction held 4 bases outside the gene matches. The CDR3 reads CATSTSGSYNEQFF. Here the CDR3 DNA reads TGTGCCACCTCGACTAGCGGCTCCTACAATGAGCAGTTCTTC.

A few counts support this clone. This rearrangement joins TRBV18 to TRBJ1-2; no clear D. V was pared by 4 bases and J by 7 bases, with 22 bases between. The CDR3 spans 16 residues. In germline, CDR1 is KGHSH, CDR2 LQKENI. CDR3 in amino acids: CASSRGEEGQRSGYTF. Written as DNA, the CDR3 is TGTGCCAGCTCACGAGGCGAAGAAGGTCAAAGGAGTGGCTACACCTTC.

This clone was seen more than once but under ten times. At one boundary the junction diverges from the germline segment, which might be a read error. The genes are TRBV19 and TRBJ1-1; TRBD1 matches at 9 bases. Germline V CDR1 and CDR2: LNHDA, SQIVND (reference sequence). CDR3 length: 14 residues. CDR3 DNA: TGTGCCAGTACTATACAGGGGGCGAACACTGAAGCTTTCTTT. It yields the protein CASTIQGANTEAFF. Complete variable domain (other parts from reference TRBV19 and TRBJ1-1): DGGITQSPKYLFRKEGQNVTLSCEQNLNHDAMYWYRQDPGQGLRLIYYSQIVNDFQKGDIAEGYSVSREKKESFPLTVTSAQKNPTAFYLCASTIQGANTEAFFGQGTRLTVV.